Following are 25 T cell receptor beta chains from one sample sequenced in a study of CD8+ T cells in alopecia areata. Described treatment: oral pan-JAK inhibitor, 5-10 mg twice daily. RNA was extracted and reverse transcribed into cDNA as the sequencing template. Profiled with immunoSEQ multiplex PCR; TCRdb holds only in-frame clones, not every one. This table holds about 190,000 clones, about 60% found once. This specimen was CD4+ T cells sorted from blood, taken at week 4, from a patient treated with tofacitinib. Source of these receptors: a human donor with alopecia areata.

The V and J genes are TRBV19 and TRBJ2-7, with D possibly matching TRBD1 (6 bases). Germline lookup yields CDR1 LNHDA and CDR2 SQIVND (reference sequence). This CDR3 region has 15 residues. V was shortened by 5 bases and J by 2 bases, with 16 bases between the two germline ends. CDR3 nucleotides: TGTGCCAGTAGTTCCTCCGGGACACCAACCTACGAGCAGTACTTC. Its protein is CASSSSGTPTYEQYF.

This clone was found a few times. Different DNA sequences within this sample yield the same CDR3. This sequence joins TRBV9 and TRBJ2-3; D not resolved. Germline CDR1 SGDLS, CDR2 YYNGEE. Trimming cost V 0 bases and J 1 base, with 3 bases left between them. This CDR3 has 13 residues. The CDR3 DNA follows: TGTGCCAGCAGCGTAGGGGGCACAGATACGCAGTATTTT. Its translation: CASSVGGTDTQYF.

This clone has only a few counts. This sequence joins TRBV7-9 and TRBJ2-3; TRBD1 is a possible D gene (5 bases). The CDR3 has 19 amino acids. V was trimmed by 1 base and J by 0 bases, leaving 20 bases between them. Germline CDR1 reads SEHNR; CDR2 reads FQNEAQ (reference sequence). CDR3 sequence (DNA): TGTGCCAGCAGCTTAGAATTCTATGTGACTCGACAGAGCACAGATACGCAGTATTTT. Translating gives CASSLEFYVTRQSTDTQYF.

The chain is built from TRBV28 and TRBJ2-7; no reliable D call. CDR3 length: 12 amino acids. V dropped 6 bases and J dropped 6 bases, with 12 bases sitting between them. CDR1 and CDR2 (germline): MDHEN, SYDVKM. CDR3 sequence: CASSRLLGEQYF. CDR3 nucleotide sequence: TGTGCCAGCAGCCGACTGCTGGGCGAGCAGTACTTC.

V usage is TRBV23-1 and J usage is TRBJ2-6; D might be TRBD2 (7 bases). TRBV23-1 is marked as an open reading frame, function uncertain. The CDR3 spans 16 residues. V was trimmed by 8 bases and J by 0 bases, leaving 14 bases between them. The CDR3 DNA reads as TGCGCCAGCGGGGGGGCGCGTAGCTCTGGGGCCAACGTCCTGACTTTC. Protein product: CASGGARSSGANVLTF.

There are a few counts of this clone. The chain couples TRBV29-1 to TRBJ1-2; D may be TRBD1 (5 bases). Trimming removed 4 bases at V and 4 bases at J, with 10 bases between. This CDR3 comprises 12 residues. Germline lookup yields CDR1 SQVTM and CDR2 ANQGSEA. CDR3: CSVAETVYGYTF. The CDR3 region has the DNA TGCAGCGTTGCGGAGACAGTCTATGGCTACACCTTC.

This CDR3 reads CSVPAGGVWDYGYTF. The CDR3 nucleotides are TGCAGCGTCCCGGCGGGTGGGGTATGGGACTATGGCTACACCTTC. The chain combines TRBV29-1 with TRBJ1-2, with no clear D. The CDR3 is 15 residues long. CDR1 and CDR2 from the germline V gene are SQVTM and ANQGSEA. The V end lost 6 bases, the J end lost 3 bases, and 20 bases lay between the germline ends.

This chain uses TRBV29-1 with TRBJ2-5; D may match TRBD1 or TRBD2 (5 bases each). Germline-derived CDR1 and CDR2 are SQVTM and ANQGSEA. Trimming stripped 6 bases from V and 2 bases from J, with 13 bases between. The CDR3 totals 13 residues. In DNA form, the CDR3 reads TGCAGCGTCGGACCTGGGGGACAAGAGACCCAGTACTTC. Translation: CSVGPGGQETQYF.

This chain links TRBV11-2 with TRBJ2-4; the D is unclear. Trimming pared 1 base from V and 0 bases from J, leaving 10 bases between. Germline loops: CDR1 SGHAT, CDR2 FQNNGV. The CDR3 has 16 amino acids. CDR3 region: CASSLGQTLAKNIQYF. The CDR3 coding sequence is TGTGCCAGCAGCTTAGGGCAGACTCTAGCCAAAAACATTCAGTACTTC.

V and J are TRBV19 and TRBJ2-6; D gene ambiguous. This CDR3 has 15 amino acids. Looked up from germline, CDR1 is LNHDA and CDR2 is SQIVND (reference sequence). Trimming removed 7 bases at V and 0 bases at J, with 10 bases between. DNA for the CDR3: TGTGCCAGTACACCTCGTTTCTCTGGGGCCAACGTCCTGACTTTC. The encoded protein is CASTPRFSGANVLTF.

The chain is built from TRBV11-3 and TRBJ2-1; possible D gene TRBD1, 5 bases. Germline loops: CDR1 SGHNT, CDR2 YENEEA. V lost 2 bases and J lost 7, with 12 bases in between. The CDR3 is 14 residues long. The CDR3 DNA sequence: TGTGCCAGCAGCTTAAGTGTCAGGGTAAATGAGCAGTTCTTC. This gives the protein CASSLSVRVNEQFF.

This chain uses TRBV5-1 with TRBJ2-1; TRBD2 matches 11 bases. This CDR3 is 17 amino acids long. V gave up 4 bases and J gave up 4 bases; unmatched junction bases: 10. The germline gives CDR1 SGHRS, CDR2 YFSETQ. The CDR3 nucleotides read TGCGCCAGCAGCATTACCCAGGGACTAGCGGAATACAATGAGCAGTTCTTC. As protein: CASSITQGLAEYNEQFF.

V is TRBV7-7 and J is TRBJ2-2, with TRBD2 matching 13 bases. The CDR3 spans 17 residues. The V gene's germline CDR1 is SSHAT and CDR2 FNYEAQ (reference sequence). V lost 7 bases to trimming and J lost 7 bases; unmatched junction nucleotides: 12. DNA for the CDR3: TGTGCCAGCACCTTCACTCCGGGACTAGCGGGAAACGGGGAGCTGTTTTTT. Translating gives CASTFTPGLAGNGELFF.

In DNA form, the CDR3 reads TGCAGCGCCGCGGGCGGGGAACGTCCCGCAGATACGCAGTATTTT. Translation: CSAAGGERPADTQYF. J is TRBJ2-3 and V is TRBV29-1; weak D call: TRBD2 (6 bases). Per the germline V gene, CDR1 is SQVTM and CDR2 is ANQGSEA. V was shortened by 7 bases and J by 4 bases, with 21 bases between the two germline ends. The CDR3 has 15 residues.

This chain joins TRBV30 and TRBJ2-7; D may be TRBD1 (5 bases). From germline, CDR1 is GTSNPN and CDR2 SVGIG (reference sequence). The V end was cut by 3 bases, the J end by 2 bases, with 14 bases between. The CDR3 loop spans 14 amino acids. CDR3 residues: CAWSRTLAPYEQYF. CDR3 nucleotides: TGTGCCTGGAGCCGGACACTGGCCCCCTACGAGCAGTACTTC.

A few counts support this clone. J is TRBJ2-7 and V is TRBV4-2, with 8 bases fitting TRBD1. Per the germline V gene, CDR1 is LGHNA and CDR2 is YNFKEQ. The length of the CDR3 is 16 residues. V trimming: 1 base; J trimming: 4 bases; junction bases outside the gene matches: 9. The CDR3 region is CASSQGTGGLDYEQYF. CDR3 sequence (DNA): TGTGCCAGCAGCCAAGGAACAGGGGGGTTAGATTACGAGCAGTACTTC.

The V gene is TRBV29-1, the J gene TRBJ2-3; 10 nucleotides agree with TRBD2. This CDR3 is built from 20 residues. Trimming took 5 bases from V and 1 from J; bases not matched to a gene: 21. CDR1 and CDR2 from the germline V gene are SQVTM and ANQGSEA. The CDR3 loop reads CSVLYSGRIPEERRTDTQYF. The CDR3 DNA reads TGCAGCGTTCTATATAGCGGGAGGATCCCCGAGGAGAGACGCACAGATACGCAGTATTTT.

The chain combines TRBV29-1 with TRBJ2-1; no definite D call. There are 15 residues in the CDR3. V gave up 3 bases and J gave up 1 base, with 13 bases separating them. Germline loops: CDR1 SQVTM, CDR2 ANQGSEA. The CDR3 sequence is CSVDSPGRSYNEQFF. The CDR3 nucleotides are TGCAGCGTTGATTCTCCGGGCAGGTCCTACAATGAGCAGTTCTTC.

In this sample, this clone turned up a few times. The rearrangement links TRBV2 to TRBJ2-1, with 8 nucleotides matching TRBD1. Per germline, CDR1 SNHLY and CDR2 FYNNEI. With 8 bases clipped from V and 0 bases from J, the junction kept 6 bases outside the gene matches. This CDR3 has 15 residues. CDR3 nucleotide sequence: TGTGCCAGCGATTCCCAGGGGGCCTCCTACAATGAGCAGTTCTTC. Its protein is CASDSQGASYNEQFF.

This clone turned up a few times. The J gene is TRBJ2-5, the V gene TRBV7-2; maybe TRBD1 (5 bases). V was trimmed by 3 bases and J by 5 bases, leaving 16 bases between them. The CDR3 extends over 15 amino acids. The germline V gene encodes CDR1 SGHTA and CDR2 FQGNSA. The CDR3 nucleotides read TGTGCCAGCAGCTTCGACAGCTTACCTGGCGAGACCCAGTACTTC. This gives the protein CASSFDSLPGETQYF.

J is TRBJ1-2 and V is TRBV25-1; possible D gene TRBD1, 5 bases. The CDR3 has 12 amino acids. In germline, CDR1 is MGHDK, CDR2 SYGVNS. Trimming took 4 bases from V and 7 from J, leaving 10 bases between them. For the CDR3, the DNA is TGTGCCAGCAGTGTACATGGGGGTGGCTACACCTTC. Protein sequence: CASSVHGGGYTF.

Here the CDR3 DNA reads TGCGCCAGCAGCCAAGAAGGGACTAGCGGGGTGGTGGTAACGCAGTATTTT. It encodes CASSQEGTSGVVVTQYF. V is TRBV4-1 and J is TRBJ2-3; 13 bases map to TRBD2. The CDR3 totals 17 residues. Germline trimming cut 0 bases from V and 9 bases from J; bases unmatched to any gene: 9. In germline, CDR1 is MGHRA, CDR2 YSYEKL.

The rearrangement uses TRBV7-9 and TRBJ2-1; possibly TRBD1 or TRBD2 for D (5 bases each). Trimming shortened V by 10 bases and J by 4 bases, and 29 bases separated the two germline ends. The CDR3 runs to 18 residues. Per germline, CDR1 SEHNR and CDR2 FQNEAQ (reference sequence). The CDR3 loop is CAMRGASGHPRSYNEQFF. The CDR3 nucleotides are TGTGCCATGAGGGGTGCCAGCGGCCACCCGCGTTCGTACAATGAGCAGTTCTTC.

The chain links TRBV29-1 to TRBJ2-7, with D perhaps TRBD1 or TRBD2 (5 bases each). The ends were cut back, 8 bases at V and 1 base at J, with 15 bases in the middle. The CDR3 runs 13 residues. Germline V lookup: CDR1 SQVTM, CDR2 ANQGSEA. The CDR3 loop reads CSSRDPISYEQYF. The CDR3 nucleotides are TGCAGCTCCAGGGACCCAATATCCTACGAGCAGTACTTC.

There are a few counts of this clone. The gene calls are TRBV4-3 and TRBJ2-5, with D tentatively TRBD2 (5 bases). CDR3 length equals 15 residues. Trimming took 0 bases from V and 8 from J, leaving 16 bases between them. Germline CDR1 LGHNA, CDR2 YSLEER. The CDR3, as DNA: TGCGCCAGCAGCCAAGATCGGGGAACCAAGAGAACCCAGTACTTC. Translation gives CASSQDRGTKRTQYF.